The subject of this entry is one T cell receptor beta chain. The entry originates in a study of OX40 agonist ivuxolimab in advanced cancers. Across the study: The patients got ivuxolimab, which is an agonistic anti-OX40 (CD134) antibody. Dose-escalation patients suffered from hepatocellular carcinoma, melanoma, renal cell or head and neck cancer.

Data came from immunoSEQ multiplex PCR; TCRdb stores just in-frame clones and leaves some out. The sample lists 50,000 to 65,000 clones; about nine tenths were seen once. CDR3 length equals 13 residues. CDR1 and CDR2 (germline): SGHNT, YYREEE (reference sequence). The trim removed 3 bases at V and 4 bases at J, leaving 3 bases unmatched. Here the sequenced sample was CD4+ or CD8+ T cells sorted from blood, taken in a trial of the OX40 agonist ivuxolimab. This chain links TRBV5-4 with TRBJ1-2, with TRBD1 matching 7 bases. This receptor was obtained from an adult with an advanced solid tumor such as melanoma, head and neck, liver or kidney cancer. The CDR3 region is CASSSTGSYGYTF. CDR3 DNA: TGTGCCAGCAGCTCGACAGGGTCCTATGGCTACACCTTC.